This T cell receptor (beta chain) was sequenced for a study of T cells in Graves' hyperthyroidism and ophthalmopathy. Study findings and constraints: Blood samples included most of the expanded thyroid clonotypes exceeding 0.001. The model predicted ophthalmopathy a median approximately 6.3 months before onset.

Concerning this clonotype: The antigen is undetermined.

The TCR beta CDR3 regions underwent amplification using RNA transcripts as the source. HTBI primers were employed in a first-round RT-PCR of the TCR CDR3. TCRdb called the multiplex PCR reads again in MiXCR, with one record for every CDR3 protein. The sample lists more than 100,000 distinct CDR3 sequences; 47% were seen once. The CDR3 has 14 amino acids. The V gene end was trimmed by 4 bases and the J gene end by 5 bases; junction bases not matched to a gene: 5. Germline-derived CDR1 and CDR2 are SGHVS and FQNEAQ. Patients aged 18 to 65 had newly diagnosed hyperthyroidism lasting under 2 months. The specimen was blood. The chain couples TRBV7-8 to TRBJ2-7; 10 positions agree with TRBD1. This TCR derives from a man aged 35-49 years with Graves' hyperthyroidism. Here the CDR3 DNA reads TGTGCCAGCAGCTGGGACAGGGGCAAAGACGAGCAGTACTTC. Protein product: CASSWDRGKDEQYF.